Here is one T cell receptor beta chain with its context. Germline-derived CDR1 and CDR2 are SQVTM and ANQGSEA. Trimming shortened V by 5 bases and J by 5 bases, and 19 bases separated the two germline ends. The CDR3 sequence is 14 residues long. The data were obtained in a study of T-cell reconstitution after alpha-beta-depleted transplantation in children. The TCRbeta library incorporated unique molecular identifiers. MiXCR was run by TCRdb on the PCR reads, yielding one entry per CDR3 protein. In the table there are 490,000 or so distinct CDR3 sequences, around 13% of which are singletons. Sequencing used PBMCs from the stem cell graft donor, obtained from the stem cell graft. The sequence derives from a human donor who donated a stem cell graft to a child with combined immunodeficiency. The chain couples TRBV29-1 to TRBJ2-7; D unclear. Here the CDR3 DNA reads TGCAGCGTTCTCGCCAACGTCCGGCCTAACGAGCAGTACTTC. Protein sequence: CSVLANVRPNEQYF.